These 21 T cell receptor beta chains share one sample of origin, sequenced in a study of blood T cells in healthy people across ages. Using a J-beta primer mix together with a sample-barcoded 5' primer, a second PCR was run for roughly 6 to 12 cycles. TCRdb recomputed calls from the 5' RACE reads with MiXCR, one row per CDR3 protein. The sample shows over 550,000 distinct CDR3 sequences, 25% to 35% of them seen only once. The sequencing input was blood. These receptors were taken from a woman of 80 years or more in good health.

Ten or more counts support this clonotype. Being one base from a much bigger clone, this may be a read error. The chain couples TRBV7-9 to TRBJ2-7; no clear D gene. The CDR3 is made up of 11 amino acids. The germline V and J ends were trimmed by 6 bases and 7 bases, with 10 bases remaining between them. CDR1 SEHNR and CDR2 FQNEAQ come from the germline V gene (reference sequence). The CDR3 DNA reads as TGTGCCAGCAGTACGTACAATGAGCAGTACTTC. It specifies CASSTYNEQYF.

This clonotype was recorded once. The V and J genes are TRBV7-3 and TRBJ1-1, with D hard to call. The CDR3 covers 13 residues. Trimming removed 2 bases from V and 4 bases from J, with 8 bases in between. Per the germline V gene, CDR1 is SGHTA and CDR2 is FQGTGA. CDR3 region: CASSLGESTEAFF. In DNA form, the CDR3 reads TGTGCCAGCAGCTTAGGGGAAAGCACTGAAGCTTTCTTT.

As concerns this clonotype: It may be a read error: a sequence one base away is much more abundant. J is TRBJ1-2 and V is TRBV7-6; D unresolved. The CDR3 has 15 residues. CDR1 SGHVS and CDR2 FNYEAQ come from the germline V gene. The CDR3 DNA follows: TGTGCCAACAGCTCGGCGATGGGCAGTATCTATGGCTACACCTTC. This translates into CANSSAMGSIYGYTF.

This clonotype occurred many times. The chain has TRBV7-2 and TRBJ2-5, with 8 bases fitting TRBD2. CDR3 length: 16 amino acids. CDR1 is SGHTA and CDR2 is FQGNSA in the germline V gene. V gave up 1 base and J gave up 5 bases; unmatched junction bases: 9. The DNA of the CDR3 is TGTGCCAGCAGCTTAGGTCCCGGGGGGGCCGGGGAGACCCAGTACTTC. This gives the protein CASSLGPGGAGETQYF. The full variable domain, completed using reference TRBV7-2 and TRBJ2-5, is GAGVSQSPSNKVTEKGKDVELRCDPISGHTALYWYRQSLGQGLEFLIYFQGNSAPDKSGLPSDRFSAERTGGSVSTLTIQRTQQEDSAVYLCASSLGPGGAGETQYFGPGTRLLVL.

This clonotype has only a few counts. A much larger clonotype is one base distant, so this may be a read error. This chain connects TRBV7-9 to TRBJ2-1; unclear D gene. This CDR3 is built from 13 residues. Germline V lookup: CDR1 SEHNR, CDR2 FQNEAQ (reference sequence). Trimming removed 1 base from V and 10 bases from J, with 11 bases in between. In DNA form, the CDR3 reads TGTGCCAGCAGCTTAGGGCCGGGCTCCGAGCAGTTCTTC. It specifies CASSLGPGSEQFF.

The chain uses TRBV19 and TRBJ2-1, with D unclear. The CDR3 is 11 residues long. Deletions cut 0 bases from V and 10 bases from J, with 4 bases between. Germline CDR1 is LNHDA and CDR2 is SQIVND (reference sequence). CDR3 region: CASSIDAEQFF. The CDR3 coding sequence is TGTGCCAGTAGTATAGACGCCGAGCAGTTCTTC.

This clonotype occurred many times. CDR3 bases: TGTGCCAGCAGCCGATCGTCCTACGAGCAGTACTTC. Encoded protein: CASSRSSYEQYF. The chain joins TRBV7-2 to TRBJ2-7, with D hard to call. The CDR3 length is 12 residues. Deletions cut 5 bases from V and 1 base from J, with 6 bases between. Looked up from germline, CDR1 is SGHTA and CDR2 is FQGNSA.

In its sample, this clonotype was seen a few times. The V and J genes are TRBV11-1 and TRBJ1-1; a weak D match, TRBD1 (5 bases). Germline loops: CDR1 SGHAT, CDR2 FQDESV (reference sequence). This CDR3 is 14 amino acids long. V lost 3 bases, J lost 0 bases, and 8 bases lay in between. CDR3: CASSLGLLNTEAFF. The CDR3, as DNA: TGTGCCAGCAGCTTGGGACTGCTGAACACTGAAGCTTTCTTT.

The CDR3 here is CASKKGGGASVQETQYF. In DNA, the CDR3 is TGTGCCAGCAAAAAGGGCGGGGGGGCCTCGGTTCAAGAGACCCAGTACTTC. The rearrangement links TRBV6-1 to TRBJ2-5; 9 bases are shared with TRBD2. The CDR3 length is 17 residues. The V gene end was trimmed by 7 bases and the J gene end by 2 bases; junction bases not matched to a gene: 14. In germline, CDR1 is MNHNS, CDR2 SASEGT.

The chain couples TRBV12-3 or TRBV12-4 to TRBJ1-6, with D perhaps TRBD1 (5 bases). V lost 1 base to trimming and J lost 6 bases, with 7 bases between them. This CDR3 comprises 14 residues. The CDR3 region has the DNA TGTGCCAGCAGTTTAGTCAGGGCTAATTCACCCCTCCACTTT. It specifies CASSLVRANSPLHF.

This clonotype appeared a few times. The J gene is TRBJ1-1, the V gene TRBV7-2, with a possible D match to TRBD1 (6 bases). The CDR3 runs to 14 residues. Germline V gene lookup returns CDR1 SGHTA and CDR2 FQGNSA. V was cut by 3 bases and J by 1 base, with 9 bases left in between. Written as DNA, the CDR3 is TGTGCCAGCAGCTTCACACAGGGGAACACTGAAGCTTTCTTT. It specifies CASSFTQGNTEAFF.

The table lists this clonotype with many counts. This chain uses TRBV7-9 with TRBJ2-5; D unclear. This CDR3 has 14 residues. CDR1 SEHNR and CDR2 FQNEAQ come from the germline V gene (reference sequence). With 6 bases removed from V and 0 bases from J, the gap between germline ends came to 11 bases. Here the CDR3 DNA reads TGTGCCAGCAGGGCTTGGGCGGACCAAGAGACCCAGTACTTC. Translation gives CASRAWADQETQYF.

This clonotype came up many times. The chain employs TRBV24-1 and TRBJ2-7, with D possibly matching TRBD2 (5 bases). Trimming took off 4 bases at V and 6 bases at J, with 24 bases between the two ends. CDR1 is KGHDR, CDR2 SFDVKD, per germline. The CDR3 has 17 amino acids. The CDR3 loop is CATSDPEAESLSGEQYF. The CDR3 nucleotides read TGTGCCACCAGTGACCCAGAAGCGGAGAGTCTCTCGGGCGAGCAGTACTTC.

This clonotype has ten or more counts. The rearrangement uses TRBV29-1 and TRBJ1-1, with a tentative D call TRBD1 (5 bases). From germline, CDR1 is SQVTM and CDR2 ANQGSEA. With 6 bases removed from V and 0 bases from J, the gap between germline ends came to 8 bases. This CDR3 comprises 12 residues. The chain's CDR3 is CSVQGMNTEAFF. CDR3 coding DNA: TGCAGCGTCCAGGGCATGAACACTGAAGCTTTCTTT.

The chain couples TRBV5-1 to TRBJ2-5, with 9 bases that match TRBD2. V gave up 1 base and J gave up 11 bases; unmatched junction bases: 18. Germline lookup yields CDR1 SGHRS and CDR2 YFSETQ. The CDR3 length is 17 residues. CDR3 sequence (DNA): TGCGCCAGCAGCTTGTCCCTAGCGGGGAGTAATTACAATGAGCAGTACTTC. Translating it yields CASSLSLAGSNYNEQYF. The whole variable domain, remainder taken from reference TRBV5-1 and TRBJ2-5, is KAGVTQTPRYLIKTRGQQVTLSCSPISGHRSVSWYQQTPGQGLQFLFEYFSETQRNKGNFPGRFSGRQFSNSRSEMNVSTLELGDSALYLCASSLSLAGSNYNEQYFGPGTRLLVL.

This clonotype was recorded many times. The chain links TRBV7-2 to TRBJ2-7; D possibly corresponds to TRBD1 (6 bases). Germline values: CDR1 SGHTA, CDR2 FQGNSA. V lost 2 bases to trimming and J lost 4 bases, with 12 bases between them. The CDR3 extends over 14 amino acids. In DNA, the CDR3 is TGTGCCAGCAGCTTATGGTTGGGGGCGTACGAGCAGTACTTC. Translation gives CASSLWLGAYEQYF.

This clonotype was seen at least ten times. This rearrangement joins TRBV12-3 or TRBV12-4 to TRBJ1-2; 8 positions agree with TRBD1. The CDR3 length is 13 residues. V lost 1 base, J lost 8 bases, and 3 bases stayed unmatched. CDR3 nucleotides: TGTGCCAGCAGTTTAGGGACAGGGCGCGGCTACACCTTC. This translates into CASSLGTGRGYTF.

The sample holds many counts of this clonotype. The CDR3 loop is CASSGTSGYNEQFF. The CDR3 coding sequence is TGTGCCAGCAGCGGGACTAGCGGCTACAATGAGCAGTTCTTC. V and J are TRBV9 and TRBJ2-1, with 10 positions matching TRBD2. The CDR3 loop spans 14 amino acids. Germline V CDR1 and CDR2: SGDLS, YYNGEE. V lost 3 bases, J lost 3 bases, and 0 bases stayed unmatched.

The chain has TRBV4-2 and TRBJ2-7; D possibly corresponds to TRBD1 (6 bases). V was cut by 1 base and J by 0 bases, with 10 bases left in between. The CDR3 covers 15 residues. Germline lookup yields CDR1 LGHNA and CDR2 YNFKEQ. The CDR3 region is CASSQGGQSSYEQYF. The CDR3 nucleotides are TGTGCCAGCAGCCAAGGCGGACAGAGCTCCTACGAGCAGTACTTC.

In this sample, this clonotype turned up a few times. This chain joins TRBV3-1 and TRBJ2-6; D is undetermined. Germline loops: CDR1 LGHDT, CDR2 YNNKEL (reference sequence). The CDR3 consists of 17 residues. V lost 3 bases to trimming and J lost 2 bases, with 14 bases between them. CDR3 sequence (DNA): TGTGCCAGCAGCCAGCCTGGACGGCATCCTGGGGCCAACGTCCTGACTTTC. Translated: CASSQPGRHPGANVLTF.

This clonotype has only a few counts. This CDR3 is CASSQGAGAQPQHF. CDR3 nucleotide sequence: TGTGCCAGCAGCCAAGGCGCAGGGGCTCAGCCCCAGCATTTT. This rearrangement joins TRBV3-1 to TRBJ1-5; a possible D gene is TRBD1 (6 bases). Germline CDR1 is LGHDT and CDR2 is YNNKEL (reference sequence). The CDR3 spans 14 residues. Trimming stripped 1 base from V and 6 bases from J, with 10 bases between. Drawing the rest from reference TRBV3-1 and TRBJ1-5, the complete variable domain is DTAVSQTPKYLVTQMGNDKSIKCEQNLGHDTMYWYKQDSKKFLKIMFSYNNKELIINETVPNRFSPKSPDKAHLNLHINSLELGDSAVYFCASSQGAGAQPQHFGDGTRLSIL.